The clone carrying this T cell receptor beta chain has a single count. What it binds is unknown. The entry originates in a study of OX40 agonist ivuxolimab in advanced cancers. Study observations and caveats: Some patients who did not respond also had low normalized T-cell clonal expansion.

Germline values: CDR1 MNHEY, CDR2 SMNVEV (reference sequence). With 4 bases clipped from V and 8 bases from J, the junction kept 9 bases outside the gene matches. The CDR3 is 15 amino acids. Repertoires were generated with immunoSEQ multiplex PCR, while TCRdb's copy carries only in-frame clones and drops some. The sample consists of about 49,000 clones, around 84% of them appearing once. This clonotype was obtained from an adult with an advanced solid tumor such as melanoma, head and neck, liver or kidney cancer. The chain uses TRBV27 and TRBJ2-1; TRBD2 matches at 9 bases. This specimen consisted of CD4+ or CD8+ T cells sorted from blood, obtained in a trial of the OX40 agonist ivuxolimab. This CDR3 is CASSSWGLARHEQFF. The CDR3 nucleotides read TGTGCCAGCAGTTCCTGGGGACTAGCTCGGCATGAGCAGTTCTTC.